Sequencing of this T cell receptor (beta chain) was carried out in a study of T and B cells in COVID-19 patients. The overall study: Blood was sampled from COVID-19 patients who were either actively infected or recovered.

Germline assignment: CDR1 MNHEY and CDR2 SVGAGI. This CDR3 contains 15 residues. The junction had 11 bases not matched to a gene; V was cut back by 8 bases and J by 6 bases. From blood, about 240-500 ng of genomic DNA served as TRB template. TRB rearrangements were amplified by multiplex PCR with BIOMED2 TRB-A/B primers. Each CDR3 protein gets one entry after TCRdb re-called the multiplex PCR reads with MiXCR. Here the sample spans 2,000 to 2,500 distinct CDR3 sequences, approximately 26% being singletons. In its sample, this clonotype ranks as medium-sized (0.01 to 0.1%). This TCR derives from a human donor with active COVID-19. Sequenced material: blood. This chain links TRBV6-5 with TRBJ2-1, with 9 nucleotides matching TRBD1. The CDR3 loop is CASCSAGTGCNEQFF. CDR3 nucleotide sequence: TGTGCCAGCTGCTCAGCGGGGACAGGGTGCAATGAGCAGTTCTTC.